This T cell receptor beta chain originates from a study of blood T cell repertoires in COVID-19. Study-wide context: Spain, Italy and the United States supplied samples that represented acute and convalescent COVID-19.

In the original workflow: By means of reference gene primer amplification, nucleated cell counts were estimated. Repertoires were generated with immunoSEQ multiplex PCR, while TCRdb's copy carries only in-frame clones and drops some. V, J and clone size were drawn from that table, and D and trimming were deduced from the DNA. The sample includes about 210,000 clones, about 78% seen only once; the top ten take around 7.7%. This clone appeared once. The CDR3 is 15 residues long. Germline-derived CDR1 and CDR2 are SGHVS and FQNEAQ. The V and J ends lost 5 bases and 3 bases respectively, with 17 bases between them.

The sequencing sample was made of peripheral blood. This sequence was found in a woman in her seventies with acute or convalescent COVID-19. The rearrangement uses TRBV7-8 and TRBJ2-7; perhaps TRBD1 as D (5 bases). The CDR3 spells CASSVSLRVGYEQYF. The CDR3 DNA reads TGTGCCAGCAGCGTCTCCCTCAGGGTAGGCTACGAGCAGTACTTC.